One and the same sample provided the 12 T cell receptor beta chains below, sequenced in a study of CD8+CD57+ T cells in acquired aplastic anemia. CD8+CD57+ cell expansion had been shown by flow cytometry in patients chosen for sequencing. Profiling that covered TCR beta VDJ and CDR3 relied on genomic DNA as its template. TCRdb fed the reads into MiXCR, producing one record per CDR3 protein. The sample records 150,000 to 180,000 distinct CDR3 sequences, roughly half being singletons. The sample comprised sorted CD4+, CD8+, or CD8+CD57+ T cells (not recorded which) from PBMCs. These receptors were collected from a human donor with aplastic anemia.

This clonotype has ten or more counts. The V and J genes are TRBV6-1 and TRBJ2-1; D remains unclear. The CDR3 is 15 amino acids. Trimming took 1 base from V and 4 from J, leaving 11 bases between them. Germline loops: CDR1 MNHNS, CDR2 SASEGT. CDR3: CASSEGATRYNEQFF. DNA of the CDR3: TGTGCCAGCAGTGAAGGGGCAACTCGGTACAATGAGCAGTTCTTC.

This clonotype has more than one count but fewer than ten. This chain connects TRBV29-1 to TRBJ1-2; TRBD1 is a possible D gene (5 bases). The CDR3 totals 11 residues. CDR1 is SQVTM and CDR2 is ANQGSEA in the germline V gene. The V and J ends lost 4 bases and 8 bases respectively, with 11 bases between them. CDR3: CSVGGAWGYTF. CDR3 DNA sequence: TGCAGCGTTGGTGGGGCCTGGGGCTACACCTTC.

This clonotype appeared many times. This chain connects TRBV4-1 to TRBJ1-2; 9 nucleotides match TRBD1. With V trimmed by 4 bases and J by 7 bases, 7 bases remained unmatched. CDR1 MGHRA and CDR2 YSYEKL come from the germline V gene. This CDR3 contains 14 residues. CDR3 DNA sequence: TGCGCCAGCAGCCCAGTACAGGGGGCTTCTGGCTACACCTTC. Translation gives CASSPVQGASGYTF.

This clonotype was detected many times. This chain uses TRBV27 with TRBJ2-5; 9 positions match TRBD1. The germline V gene encodes CDR1 MNHEY and CDR2 SMNVEV (reference sequence). V was pared by 4 bases and J by 2 bases, with 5 bases of the junction left unmatched. The CDR3 contains 15 residues. As DNA, the CDR3 is TGTGCCAGCAGTTCGCCGGGACAGGGACAAGAGACCCAGTACTTC. Protein sequence: CASSSPGQGQETQYF.

The chain couples TRBV7-9 to TRBJ2-5; maybe TRBD2 (6 bases). The CDR3 has 15 residues. Germline-derived CDR1 and CDR2 are SEHNR and FQNEAQ (reference sequence). Trimming took 0 bases from V and 1 from J, leaving 9 bases between them. This CDR3 is CASSLAAGGQETQYF. The CDR3 bases are TGTGCCAGCAGCTTAGCCGCCGGGGGCCAAGAGACCCAGTACTTC.

In its sample, this clonotype was seen a few times. The rearrangement uses TRBV7-8 and TRBJ2-3, with 8 positions matching TRBD1. Germline V gene data show CDR1 as SGHVS and CDR2 as FQNEAQ. J lost 1 base, V lost 5 bases, and 8 bases had no gene match. The CDR3 loop spans 16 amino acids. CDR3 in DNA: TGTGCCAGCAGCCCTACAGGGGGTGAGGGCACAGATACGCAGTATTTT. It encodes CASSPTGGEGTDTQYF.

A single count supports this clonotype. The rearrangement links TRBV20-1 to TRBJ1-1; D is perhaps TRBD1 (6 bases). CDR1 is DFQATT, CDR2 SNEGSKA, per germline (reference sequence). CDR3 length: 13 amino acids. Trimming pared 1 base from V and 11 bases from J, leaving 17 bases between. The CDR3 is CSARVAGGPIAFF. CDR3 in DNA: TGCAGTGCTAGAGTAGCGGGGGGCCCCATCGCTTTCTTT.

The table lists this clonotype with many counts. V gene TRBV15 combines with J gene TRBJ1-4; TRBD1 agrees at 7 bases. V was clipped by 0 bases and J by 12 bases; unmatched bases: 10. From germline, CDR1 is LNHNV and CDR2 YYDKDF (reference sequence). This CDR3 region has 15 residues. The CDR3 DNA reads as TGTGCCACCAGCAGAGAGTGGGGACCCGGGACAGAACTGTTTTTT. Protein sequence: CATSREWGPGTELFF.

This clonotype was recorded at least ten times. This chain links TRBV2 with TRBJ2-2; D not certain. Germline lookup yields CDR1 SNHLY and CDR2 FYNNEI. Trimming left V 7 bases short and J 4 bases short, with 19 bases between. CDR3 length equals 16 residues. CDR3 amino acids: CASTLRGRIATGELFF. CDR3 DNA sequence: TGTGCCAGCACGCTACGTGGACGGATTGCCACCGGGGAGCTGTTTTTT.

The gene calls are TRBV5-1 and TRBJ1-4; D remains ambiguous. The CDR3 runs 14 residues. Trimming shortened V by 2 bases and J by 8 bases, and 13 bases separated the two germline ends. The germline V gene encodes CDR1 SGHRS and CDR2 YFSETQ. The CDR3 protein is CASSFPWQREKLFF. CDR3 sequence (DNA): TGCGCCAGCAGCTTCCCCTGGCAAAGGGAAAAACTGTTTTTT.

The chain joins TRBV7-3 to TRBJ1-1; D uncertain. Germline CDR1 SGHTA, CDR2 FQGTGA. With 2 bases removed from V and 6 bases from J, the gap between germline ends came to 7 bases. The CDR3 totals 12 residues. The CDR3 here is CASSLGNAEAFF. The DNA for the CDR3 is TGTGCCAGCAGCTTAGGAAACGCTGAAGCTTTCTTT. Combining the CDR3 with reference TRBV7-3 and TRBJ1-1 gives the whole variable domain GAGVSQTPSNKVTEKGKYVELRCDPISGHTALYWYRQSLGQGPEFLIYFQGTGAADDSGLPNDRFFAVRPEGSVSTLKIQRTERGDSAVYLCASSLGNAEAFFGQGTRLTVV.

The chain combines TRBV29-1 with TRBJ1-2; no reliable D call. CDR1 is SQVTM, CDR2 ANQGSEA, per germline. This CDR3 is built from 12 residues. V lost 7 bases and J lost 7, with 16 bases in between. Here the CDR3 DNA reads TGCAGCGCTGTCACAGCGGCCCTTGGCTACACCTTC. This encodes CSAVTAALGYTF.